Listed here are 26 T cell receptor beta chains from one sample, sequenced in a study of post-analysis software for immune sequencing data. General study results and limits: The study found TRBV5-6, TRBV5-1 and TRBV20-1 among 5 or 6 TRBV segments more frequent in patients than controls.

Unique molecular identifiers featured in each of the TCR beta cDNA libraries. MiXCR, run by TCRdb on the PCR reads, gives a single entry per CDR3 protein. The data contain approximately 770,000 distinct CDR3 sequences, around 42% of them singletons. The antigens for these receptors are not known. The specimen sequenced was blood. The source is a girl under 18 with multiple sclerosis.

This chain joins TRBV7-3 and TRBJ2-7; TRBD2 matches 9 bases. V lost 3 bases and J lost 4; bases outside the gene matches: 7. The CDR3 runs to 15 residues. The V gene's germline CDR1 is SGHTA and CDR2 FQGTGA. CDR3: CASSFLAGAGYEQYF. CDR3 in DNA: TGTGCCAGCAGCTTTTTAGCGGGAGCTGGGTACGAGCAGTACTTC.

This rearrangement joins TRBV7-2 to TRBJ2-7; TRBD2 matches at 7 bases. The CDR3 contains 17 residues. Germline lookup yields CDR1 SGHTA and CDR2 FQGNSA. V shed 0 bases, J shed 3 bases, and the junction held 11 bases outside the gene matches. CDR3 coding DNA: TGTGCCAGCAGCTTAGCCACCTGGGGCGGGGGAGACTACGAGCAGTACTTC. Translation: CASSLATWGGGDYEQYF.

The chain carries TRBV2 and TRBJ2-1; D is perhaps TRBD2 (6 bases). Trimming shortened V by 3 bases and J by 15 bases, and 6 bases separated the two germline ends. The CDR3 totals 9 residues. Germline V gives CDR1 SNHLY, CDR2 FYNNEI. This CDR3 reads CASSDGRFF. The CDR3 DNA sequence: TGTGCCAGCAGTGACGGGAGGTTCTTC.

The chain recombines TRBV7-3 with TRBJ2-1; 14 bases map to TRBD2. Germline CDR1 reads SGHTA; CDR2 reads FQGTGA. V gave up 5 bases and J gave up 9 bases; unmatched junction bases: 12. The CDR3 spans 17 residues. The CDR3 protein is CASSPQPGLAGVSEQFF. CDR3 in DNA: TGTGCCAGCAGCCCGCAACCGGGACTAGCGGGAGTTAGTGAGCAGTTCTTC.

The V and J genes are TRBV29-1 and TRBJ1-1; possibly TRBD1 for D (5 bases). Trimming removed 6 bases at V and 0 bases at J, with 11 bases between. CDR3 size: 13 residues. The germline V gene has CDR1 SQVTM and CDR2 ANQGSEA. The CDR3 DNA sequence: TGCAGCGTCGGGACGGCCATGAACACTGAAGCTTTCTTT. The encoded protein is CSVGTAMNTEAFF.

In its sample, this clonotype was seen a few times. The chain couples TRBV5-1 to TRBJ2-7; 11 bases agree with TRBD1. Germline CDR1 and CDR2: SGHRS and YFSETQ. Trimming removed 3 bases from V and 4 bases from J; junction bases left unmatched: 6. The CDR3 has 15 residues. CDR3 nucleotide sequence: TGCGCCAGCAGCTCCGGGACAGGGGGAATGTACGAGCAGTACTTC. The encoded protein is CASSSGTGGMYEQYF.

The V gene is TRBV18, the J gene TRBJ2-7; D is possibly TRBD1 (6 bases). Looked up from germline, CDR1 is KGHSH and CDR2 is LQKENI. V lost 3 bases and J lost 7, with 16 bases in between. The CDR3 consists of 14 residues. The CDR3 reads CASSPTWGLREQYF. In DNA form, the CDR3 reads TGTGCCAGCTCACCTACGTGGGGGCTACGAGAGCAGTACTTC.

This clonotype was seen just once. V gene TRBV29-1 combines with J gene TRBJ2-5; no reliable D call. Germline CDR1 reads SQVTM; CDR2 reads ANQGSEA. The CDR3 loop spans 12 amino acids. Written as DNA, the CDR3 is TGCGGAATGACCTCCCCCCGAGAGACCCAGTACTTC. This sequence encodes CGMTSPRETQYF.

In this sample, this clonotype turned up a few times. The CDR3: CASSVASGLAHDSYNEQFF. The CDR3 coding sequence is TGTGCCAGCAGCGTAGCGTCGGGACTAGCCCACGATTCCTACAATGAGCAGTTCTTC. The genes are TRBV9 and TRBJ2-1; 9 nucleotides agree with TRBD2. CDR1 is SGDLS and CDR2 is YYNGEE in the germline V gene. The V gene end was trimmed by 0 bases and the J gene end by 1 base; junction bases not matched to a gene: 11. This CDR3 is 19 amino acids long.

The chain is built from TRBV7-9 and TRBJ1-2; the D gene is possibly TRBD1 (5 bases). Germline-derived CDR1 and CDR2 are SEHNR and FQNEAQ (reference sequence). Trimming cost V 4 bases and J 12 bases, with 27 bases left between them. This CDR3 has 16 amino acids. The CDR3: CASSSPTESFPPGNTF. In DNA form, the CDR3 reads TGTGCCAGCAGCTCCCCGACAGAAAGTTTTCCTCCGGGTAACACCTTC. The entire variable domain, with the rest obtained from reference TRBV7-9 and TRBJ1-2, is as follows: DTGVSQNPRHKITKRGQNVTFRCDPISEHNRLYWYRQTLGQGPEFLTYFQNEAQLEKSRLLSDRFSAERPKGSFSTLEIQRTEQGDSAMYLCASSSPTESFPPGNTFGSGTRLTVV.

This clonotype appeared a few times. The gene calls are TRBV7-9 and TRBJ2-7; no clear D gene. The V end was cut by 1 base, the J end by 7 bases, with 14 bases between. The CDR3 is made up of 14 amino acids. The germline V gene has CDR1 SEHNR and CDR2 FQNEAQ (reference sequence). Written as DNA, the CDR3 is TGTGCCAGCAGCTTAGGCGGAACCCGGAGAGAGCAGTACTTC. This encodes CASSLGGTRREQYF.

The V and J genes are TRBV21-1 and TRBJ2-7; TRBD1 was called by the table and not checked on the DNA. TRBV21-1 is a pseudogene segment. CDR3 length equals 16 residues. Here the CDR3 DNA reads TGTGCCAGCCCGGCCCTACAGGGGTCGGACTCCTACGAGCAGTACTTC. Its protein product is CASPALQGSDSYEQYF.

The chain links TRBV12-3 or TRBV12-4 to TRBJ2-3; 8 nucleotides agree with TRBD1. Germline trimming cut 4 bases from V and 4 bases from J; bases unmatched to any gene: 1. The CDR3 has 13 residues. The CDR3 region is CASSSGGADTQYF. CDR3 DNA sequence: TGTGCCAGCAGTTCAGGGGGCGCAGATACGCAGTATTTT.

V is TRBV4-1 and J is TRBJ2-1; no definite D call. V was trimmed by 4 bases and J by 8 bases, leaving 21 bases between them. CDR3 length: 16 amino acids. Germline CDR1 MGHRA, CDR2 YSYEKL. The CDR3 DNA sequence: TGCGCCAGCAGCCCTGCCTTTAACGGGCCTGGTGATGAGCAGTTCTTC. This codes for CASSPAFNGPGDEQFF.

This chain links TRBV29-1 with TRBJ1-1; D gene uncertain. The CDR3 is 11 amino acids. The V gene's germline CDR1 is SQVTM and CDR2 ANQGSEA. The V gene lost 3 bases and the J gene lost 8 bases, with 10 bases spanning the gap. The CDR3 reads CSVEVGLEAFF. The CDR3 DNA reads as TGCAGCGTTGAGGTCGGCCTGGAAGCTTTCTTT.

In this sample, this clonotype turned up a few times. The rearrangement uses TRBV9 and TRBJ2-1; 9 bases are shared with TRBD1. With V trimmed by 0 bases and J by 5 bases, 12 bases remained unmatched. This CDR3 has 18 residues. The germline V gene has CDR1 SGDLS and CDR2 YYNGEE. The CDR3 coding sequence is TGTGCCAGCAGCGTAGAATATAGAGTTGGGACAGGGAACAATGAGCAGTTCTTC. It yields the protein CASSVEYRVGTGNNEQFF.

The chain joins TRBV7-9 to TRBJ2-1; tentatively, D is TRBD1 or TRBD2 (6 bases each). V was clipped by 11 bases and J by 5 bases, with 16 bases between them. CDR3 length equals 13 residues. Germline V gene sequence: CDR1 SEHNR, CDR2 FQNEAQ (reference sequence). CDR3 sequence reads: CAWLRGPDNEQFF. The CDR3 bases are TGTGCCTGGCTCCGGGGGCCAGACAATGAGCAGTTCTTC.

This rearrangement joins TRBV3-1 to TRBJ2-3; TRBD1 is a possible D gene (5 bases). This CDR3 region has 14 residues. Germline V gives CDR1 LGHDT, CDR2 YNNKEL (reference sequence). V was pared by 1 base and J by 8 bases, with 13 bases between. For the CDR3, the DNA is TGTGCCAGCAGCCAAGCCCCGACAGAAGGTACGCAGTATTTT. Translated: CASSQAPTEGTQYF.

The CDR3 loop is CATTEGDTQYF. The CDR3 nucleotides are TGTGCCACCACGGAAGGAGATACGCAGTATTTT. The chain links TRBV6-1 to TRBJ2-3, with D uncertain. V shed 10 bases and J shed 5 bases, with 10 bases lying between them. Per the germline V gene, CDR1 is MNHNS and CDR2 is SASEGT. There are 11 residues in the CDR3.

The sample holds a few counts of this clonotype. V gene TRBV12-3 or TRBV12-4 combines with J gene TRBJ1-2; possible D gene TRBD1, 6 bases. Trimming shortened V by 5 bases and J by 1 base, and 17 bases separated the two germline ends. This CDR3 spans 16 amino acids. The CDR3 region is CASSPGTSPGNYGYTF. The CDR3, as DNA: TGTGCCAGCAGTCCCGGGACAAGCCCGGGTAACTATGGCTACACCTTC.

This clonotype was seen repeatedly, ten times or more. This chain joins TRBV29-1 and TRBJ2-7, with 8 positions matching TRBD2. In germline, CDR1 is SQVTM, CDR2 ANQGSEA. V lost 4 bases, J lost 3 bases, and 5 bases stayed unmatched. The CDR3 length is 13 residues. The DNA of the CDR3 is TGCAGCGTTGGACCGGGAGGGGTCTACGAGCAGTACTTC. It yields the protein CSVGPGGVYEQYF.

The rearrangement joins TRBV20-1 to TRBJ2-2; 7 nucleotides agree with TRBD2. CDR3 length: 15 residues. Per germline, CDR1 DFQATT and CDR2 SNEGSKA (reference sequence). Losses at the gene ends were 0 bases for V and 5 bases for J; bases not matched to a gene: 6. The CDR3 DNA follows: TGCAGTGCTAGAGATCGCGGGAGCTGGACCGGGGAGCTGTTTTTT. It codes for CSARDRGSWTGELFF.

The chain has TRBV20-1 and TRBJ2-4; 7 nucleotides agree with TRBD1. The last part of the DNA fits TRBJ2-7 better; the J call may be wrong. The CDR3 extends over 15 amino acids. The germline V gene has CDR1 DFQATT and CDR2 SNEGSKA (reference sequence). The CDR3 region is CSANQGQVKAYEQYF. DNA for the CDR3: TGCAGTGCTAACCAAGGACAGGTAAAAGCCTACGAGCAGTACTTC.

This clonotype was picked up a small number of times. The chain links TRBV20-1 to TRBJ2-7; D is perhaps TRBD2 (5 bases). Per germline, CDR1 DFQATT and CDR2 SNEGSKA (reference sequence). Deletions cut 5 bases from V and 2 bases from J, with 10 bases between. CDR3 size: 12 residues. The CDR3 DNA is TGCAGTGCTTTGGAGGCGCCCTACGAGCAGTACTTC. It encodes CSALEAPYEQYF.

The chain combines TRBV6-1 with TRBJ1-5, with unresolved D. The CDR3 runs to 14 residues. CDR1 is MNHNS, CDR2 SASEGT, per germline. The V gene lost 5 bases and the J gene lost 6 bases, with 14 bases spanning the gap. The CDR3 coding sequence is TGTGCCAGCAGTACGACGGCCTCCTCTCAGCCCCAGCATTTT. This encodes CASSTTASSQPQHF.

CDR3 sequence: CATSDQTGTGVYNEQFF. The CDR3 DNA reads as TGTGCCACCAGTGATCAAACCGGGACAGGGGTATACAATGAGCAGTTCTTC. This chain links TRBV24-1 with TRBJ2-1; 10 bases fit TRBD1. Germline CDR1 KGHDR, CDR2 SFDVKD. CDR3 length: 17 amino acids. V dropped 3 bases and J dropped 4; count of bases not matched to a gene: 8.